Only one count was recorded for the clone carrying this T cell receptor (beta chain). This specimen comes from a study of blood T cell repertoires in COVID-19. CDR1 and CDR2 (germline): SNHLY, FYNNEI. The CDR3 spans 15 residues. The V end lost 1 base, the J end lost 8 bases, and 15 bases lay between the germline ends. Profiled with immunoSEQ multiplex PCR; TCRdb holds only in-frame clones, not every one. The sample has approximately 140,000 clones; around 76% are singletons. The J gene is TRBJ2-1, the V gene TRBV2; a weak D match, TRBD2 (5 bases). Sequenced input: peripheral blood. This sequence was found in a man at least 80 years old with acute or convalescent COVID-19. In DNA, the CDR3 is TGTGCCAGCAGTGAAGGTCCGGGATTAGGAGATGAGCAGTTCTTC. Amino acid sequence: CASSEGPGLGDEQFF.